This T cell receptor (beta chain) stems from a study of T cells in Graves' hyperthyroidism and ophthalmopathy (dated by TCRdb to 2018 to 2020). For context, the study as a whole: Peripheral blood samples were taken at initial diagnosis, before any treatment was given. To identify TCR V-J signatures that set the groups apart, the researchers used a discovery cohort of 100 patients, made up of approximately 43 with Graves' ophthalmopathy and 57 with stable Graves' hyperthyroidism. Prospective prediction of ophthalmopathy was tested in an independent validation cohort of fewer than 20 hyperthyroidism patients and 15 to 17 patients who later progressed to ophthalmopathy. The roughly 91 discovery patients were randomly divided into training and test sets at a 7:3 ratio. In addition, the study compared T-cell repertoires in thyroid tissue and in blood from a handful of Graves' hyperthyroidism patients. Once sampling was done, hyperthyroidism patients were given methimazole at a starting dose of 30 mg daily, whereas ophthalmopathy patients were given high-dose intravenous methylprednisolone. According to the paper, TCR Vbeta CDR3 sequencing was carried out on some 140 peripheral blood samples, which came from fewer than 50 ophthalmopathy, approximately 78 hyperthyroidism and roughly 17 progressor patients.

The TCR beta CDR3 regions were amplified from the RNA transcripts. The TCR CDR3 was subjected to a first round of RT-PCR using the HTBI primer set and the Qiagen OneStep RT-PCR kit. A second multiplex PCR round built the libraries, followed by size selection and purification. Libraries were sequenced paired-end with 100 bp reads on an Illumina HiSeq2000. From the authors' description of their analysis: SOAPnuke was used to process the raw data, with reads discarded if the reads contained adapters or uncalled bases, had a mean Phred below 15, or lacked an exact constant-primer or identifier match. High-quality paired reads were merged with COPE v1.2.5, and unique nucleotide sequences were defined as clonotypes. MiTCR v1.1 was used to align clonotypes to the IMGT TRBV, TRBD and TRBJ reference segments. Only V-J combinations with frequency above 0.0001, covering 98% to 99.2% of repertoires, were analysed. A TCS score was defined as the ratio of F50 (clonal expansion) to E x V (chaos), with BLOSUM62-based TCRdist applied between CDR3 peptides within each V-J. Welch's t-statistics and random forest reduced approximately 520 V-J features to 10 to 15, which were used in a naive Bayes classifier (R e1071). The similarity between thyroid and blood repertoires was quantified using the Morisita-Horn index. Using fastp trimming at Q25 and MiXCR clonotype assembly, TCRdb reanalyzed the public sequencing data and kept in-frame beta chains. When rows share a CDR3 protein, they turn into one entry using the most common DNA and genes. The V and J calls here are based on TCRdb, not the publication. Here the sample has some 800,000 distinct CDR3 sequences; more than 30% occur a single time. The ten top clones hold approximately 10% of the sample.

Results and caveats for the whole study, not just this receptor: No statistical method was used to set the sample size in advance, and investigators knew the group allocation. In validation, the model predicted progression to ophthalmopathy with about 71% sensitivity and around 72% specificity, a median of roughly seven months before onset. A 13 V-J signature model separated ophthalmopathy from stable hyperthyroidism, with around 91% sensitivity and about 81% specificity in cross-validation and 80%/75% in testing. Most expanded thyroid clonotypes (frequency above 0.001) were also detected in blood, suggesting blood repertoires may reflect thyroid immune responses.

Via the germline V gene, CDR1 is SGHTA and CDR2 FQGNSA. The CDR3 measures 15 amino acids from cysteine to phenylalanine. Of all the DNA, just the CDR3 is kept, 45 bases in frame from base 1. The junction carries 19 bases between V and J, which are trimmed by 8 bases and 2 bases respectively. Stable Graves' hyperthyroidism was defined as no progression to ophthalmopathy during 18 months of follow-up. Hyperthyroidism patients were aged 18 to 65 years and newly diagnosed, with disease duration of less than 2 months. The study excluded patients with uncontrolled infections, other autoimmune diseases, pregnancy or lactation. Diagnoses were based on clinical symptoms, serum thyroxine and TRAb, thyroid ultrasound and orbital computed tomography. Ficoll-Paque density gradient centrifugation was used to isolate PBMCs from about 10 ml of fresh peripheral blood. Total RNA was extracted with Trizol reagent, and quality was checked on an Agilent 2100 Bioanalyzer.

With respect to this clonotype: Its cognate antigen has yet to be identified. Within one base of it there is no much larger clone, and no base qualities were kept.

The sequencing input was blood. The sequence derives from a man between 18 and 29 years old with Graves' hyperthyroidism. The V and J genes are TRBV7-2 and TRBJ2-7; the D gene assignment is perhaps TRBD1 or TRBD2, with each matching 5 bases. Here is the DNA: TGTGCCAGCTCACCAAACGCACGGGGACCCTACGAGCAGTACTTC. It encodes CASSPNARGPYEQYF.